One and the same sample provided the 25 T cell receptor beta chains below, sequenced in a study of OX40 agonist ivuxolimab in advanced cancers. Method: immunoSEQ multiplex PCR; TCRdb's copy keeps in-frame clones and lacks some. Among about 68,000 clones listed, approximately 80% were seen once. Sequenced material: CD4+ or CD8+ T cells sorted from blood, taken in a trial of the OX40 agonist ivuxolimab. These receptors all come from an adult with an advanced solid tumor such as melanoma, head and neck, liver or kidney cancer.

The chain recombines TRBV28 with TRBJ1-5; the match to TRBD1 covers 10 bases. J lost 3 bases, V lost 8 bases, and 7 bases had no gene match. Germline assignment: CDR1 MDHEN and CDR2 SYDVKM. CDR3 length: 15 amino acids. CDR3 sequence: CASFPGQGYNQPQHF. Here the CDR3 DNA reads TGTGCCAGCTTCCCGGGACAGGGGTACAATCAGCCCCAGCATTTT.

The chain has TRBV10-3 and TRBJ2-7; TRBD1 aligns across 7 bases. Losses at the gene ends were 2 bases for V and 10 bases for J; bases not matched to a gene: 5. This CDR3 is built from 12 residues. Per germline, CDR1 ENHRY and CDR2 SYGVKD. CDR3 loop: CAISEGRGSQYF. The CDR3 DNA follows: TGTGCCATCAGTGAGGGCAGGGGGTCTCAGTACTTC.

J is TRBJ1-5 and V is TRBV28, with a tentative D call TRBD1 (6 bases). Germline V CDR1 and CDR2: MDHEN, SYDVKM. V was pared by 5 bases and J by 3 bases, with 14 bases between. This CDR3 comprises 15 residues. Here the CDR3 reads CASSPSTGNNQPQHF. Here the CDR3 DNA reads TGTGCCAGCAGTCCTTCGACAGGCAACAATCAGCCCCAGCATTTT. The whole variable domain, remainder taken from reference TRBV28 and TRBJ1-5, is DVKVTQSSRYLVKRTGEKVFLECVQDMDHENMFWYRQDPGLGLRLIYFSYDVKMKEKGDIPEGYSVSREKKERFSLILESASTNQTSMYLCASSPSTGNNQPQHFGDGTRLSIL.

The chain is built from TRBV7-9 and TRBJ2-3, with D perhaps TRBD1 or TRBD2 (5 bases each). The length of the CDR3 is 16 residues. Germline assignment: CDR1 SEHNR and CDR2 FQNEAQ (reference sequence). Trimming shortened V by 5 bases and J by 0 bases, and 15 bases separated the two germline ends. CDR3 sequence reads: CASSRTRPGSTDTQYF. DNA for the CDR3: TGTGCCAGCAGCCGGACTCGGCCAGGGAGCACAGATACGCAGTATTTT.

The V call is TRBV27, the J call TRBJ1-5; tentative D call: TRBD1 (6 bases). Germline V CDR1 and CDR2: MNHEY, SMNVEV (reference sequence). This CDR3 is built from 17 residues. V lost 3 bases, J lost 0 bases, and 15 bases lay in between. The CDR3: CASSFSGGRGSNQPQHF. The CDR3 coding sequence is TGTGCCAGCAGTTTTTCGGGTGGCAGGGGTAGCAATCAGCCCCAGCATTTT.

The J gene is TRBJ2-5, the V gene TRBV19; 7 nucleotides line up with TRBD1. The junction had 10 bases not matched to a gene; V was cut back by 1 base and J by 5 bases. The germline CDR1 and CDR2 sequences are LNHDA and SQIVND (reference sequence). CDR3 length equals 16 residues. CDR3 nucleotides: TGTGCCAGTAGTATAGGGGGGATAGGGGGCCGGGAGACCCAGTACTTC. Amino acids: CASSIGGIGGRETQYF.

The rearrangement links TRBV28 to TRBJ1-2; no reliable D call. The germline CDR1 and CDR2 sequences are MDHEN and SYDVKM. V lost 6 bases and J 8 bases, leaving 25 bases between the germline ends. The CDR3 is made up of 16 amino acids. This chain's CDR3 is CASSPSAGGPTGGYTF. The CDR3 DNA follows: TGTGCCAGCAGCCCCTCGGCCGGAGGCCCCACGGGGGGCTACACCTTC.

V and J are TRBV11-3 and TRBJ2-3; 7 bases match TRBD2. Germline CDR1 is SGHNT and CDR2 is YENEEA. V lost 0 bases and J lost 5; bases outside the gene matches: 8. This CDR3 contains 16 residues. The CDR3 region is CASSLERENGGDTQYF. CDR3 in DNA: TGTGCCAGCAGCTTAGAGCGGGAGAATGGAGGAGATACGCAGTATTTT. The full variable domain, with the rest looked up from reference TRBV11-3 and TRBJ2-3, is EAGVVQSPRYKIIEKKQPVAFWCNPISGHNTLYWYLQNLGQGPELLIRYENEEAVDDSQLPKDRFSAERLKGVDSTLKIQPAELGDSAVYLCASSLERENGGDTQYFGPGTRLTVL.

The rearrangement links TRBV19 to TRBJ1-1; D perhaps matches TRBD1 (5 bases). The V end was cut by 3 bases, the J end by 5 bases, with 13 bases between. The CDR3 has 14 residues. Germline values: CDR1 LNHDA, CDR2 SQIVND (reference sequence). CDR3 sequence: CASSITGGRTEAFF. CDR3 sequence (DNA): TGTGCCAGTAGTATTACGGGGGGGAGAACTGAAGCTTTCTTT.

CDR3 nucleotide sequence: TGTGCCAGCTCCCATGGGACAGGGACTTTTAACTATGGCTACACCTTC. Amino acids: CASSHGTGTFNYGYTF. The V call is TRBV18, the J call TRBJ1-2, with 9 bases aligning to TRBD1. Trimming at V came to 6 bases and at J to 1 base, leaving 9 bases not matched to a gene. The CDR3 consists of 16 residues. Looked up from germline, CDR1 is KGHSH and CDR2 is LQKENI. The whole variable domain, remainder taken from reference TRBV18 and TRBJ1-2, is NAGVMQNPRHLVRRRGQEARLRCSPMKGHSHVYWYRQLPEEGLKFMVYLQKENIIDESGMPKERFSAEFPKEGPSILRIQQVVRGDSAAYFCASSHGTGTFNYGYTFGSGTRLTVV.

V usage is TRBV19 and J usage is TRBJ1-4; no clear D gene. The CDR3 contains 15 residues. The V gene lost 5 bases and the J gene lost 7 bases, with 17 bases spanning the gap. Per the germline V gene, CDR1 is LNHDA and CDR2 is SQIVND (reference sequence). The CDR3 region has the DNA TGTGCCAGTAGTTCGTGGGCAGACACTGGTGAAAAACTGTTTTTT. Residues: CASSSWADTGEKLFF.

This chain joins TRBV5-5 and TRBJ2-7, with D possibly TRBD2 on 6 matching bases. In germline, CDR1 is SGHKS, CDR2 YYEKEE (reference sequence). Trimming cost V 4 bases and J 2 bases, with 16 bases left between them. The CDR3 has 15 amino acids. CDR3 DNA: TGTGCCAGCAGCCCTGGCTGGGGGGAAGCCTACGAGCAGTACTTC. Protein: CASSPGWGEAYEQYF.

V usage is TRBV5-4 and J usage is TRBJ1-2; TRBD1 matches 7 bases. Germline V lookup: CDR1 SGHNT, CDR2 YYREEE (reference sequence). CDR3 length: 17 amino acids. V shed 6 bases and J 7 bases; nucleotides not matched to a gene: 21. The CDR3 loop reads CASKTGRQGLGSVGYTF. The CDR3 DNA is TGTGCCAGCAAAACGGGTCGACAGGGCTTAGGGTCGGTTGGCTACACCTTC. The full variable domain, in which reference TRBV5-4 and TRBJ1-2 provide the parts outside the CDR3, is ETGVTQSPTHLIKTRGQQVTLRCSSQSGHNTVSWYQQALGQGPQFIFQYYREEENGRGNFPPRFSGLQFPNYSSELNVNALELDDSALYLCASKTGRQGLGSVGYTFGSGTRLTVV.

The sample holds a few counts of this clone. V is TRBV9 and J is TRBJ2-5, with 11 bases that match TRBD2. Germline values: CDR1 SGDLS, CDR2 YYNGEE. This CDR3 contains 16 residues. The junction had 6 bases not matched to a gene; V was cut back by 0 bases and J by 5 bases. Here the CDR3 DNA reads TGTGCCAGCAGCGTAGGACTAGCGGGACGGACGGAGACCCAGTACTTC. Translating gives CASSVGLAGRTETQYF. Full variable domain (outside the CDR3, taken from reference TRBV9 and TRBJ2-5): DSGVTQTPKHLITATGQRVTLRCSPRSGDLSVYWYQQSLDQGLQFLIQYYNGEERAKGNILERFSAQQFPDLHSELNLSSLELGDSALYFCASSVGLAGRTETQYFGPGTRLLVL.

The chain uses TRBV11-3 and TRBJ2-7; the D gene is possibly TRBD2 (6 bases). The CDR3 runs to 15 residues. Germline V CDR1 and CDR2: SGHNT, YENEEA. Trimming removed 1 base at V and 1 base at J, with 11 bases between. Here the CDR3 reads CASSLGRGGSYEQYF. CDR3 sequence (DNA): TGTGCCAGCAGCTTAGGGCGGGGTGGATCCTACGAGCAGTACTTC.

This clone has a single count. The chain carries TRBV18 and TRBJ2-7; D is ambiguous. The V gene lost 3 bases and the J gene lost 3 bases, with 9 bases spanning the gap. CDR3 length equals 13 residues. Germline V gene data show CDR1 as KGHSH and CDR2 as LQKENI. The CDR3 DNA reads as TGTGCCAGCTCACCCCAGGACGGCTACGAGCAGTACTTC. Protein: CASSPQDGYEQYF.

The V gene is TRBV29-1, the J gene TRBJ1-2; no reliable D call. This CDR3 is 12 amino acids long. The germline V gene has CDR1 SQVTM and CDR2 ANQGSEA. DNA of the CDR3: TGCACCTCCTGGGGTAGGGACTATGGCTACACCTTC. Its translation: CTSWGRDYGYTF.

This chain joins TRBV27 and TRBJ1-1, with TRBD1 as a possible D gene (6 bases). The CDR3 is made up of 13 amino acids. The germline gives CDR1 MNHEY, CDR2 SMNVEV (reference sequence). Trimming cost V 7 bases and J 1 base, with 10 bases left between them. CDR3 sequence reads: CASNYRENTEAFF. Written as DNA, the CDR3 is TGTGCCAGCAATTACAGGGAGAACACTGAAGCTTTCTTT.

J is TRBJ2-1 and V is TRBV7-2, with D unclear. Trimming stripped 3 bases from V and 0 bases from J, with 3 bases between. Germline loops: CDR1 SGHTA, CDR2 FQGNSA. CDR3 length equals 13 residues. As DNA, the CDR3 is TGTGCCAGCAGCTTGCGCTCCTACAATGAGCAGTTCTTC. Translating it yields CASSLRSYNEQFF.

The chain links TRBV27 to TRBJ2-1; D perhaps matches TRBD2 (5 bases). V lost 6 bases, J lost 9 bases, and 15 bases lay in between. CDR1 is MNHEY and CDR2 is SMNVEV in the germline V gene (reference sequence). The length of the CDR3 is 13 residues. This CDR3 reads CASSFPGSGEQFF. Here the CDR3 DNA reads TGTGCCAGCAGCTTCCCGGGGTCAGGTGAGCAGTTCTTC.

The chain joins TRBV9 to TRBJ2-7; 8 bases map to TRBD2. Germline V lookup: CDR1 SGDLS, CDR2 YYNGEE. CDR3 length: 15 amino acids. The V segment lost 3 bases and the J segment 2 bases; nucleotides outside the gene matches: 7. The CDR3 nucleotides read TGTGCCAGCAGCGCCCACCCGGGGGGGGCCTACGAGCAGTACTTC. Protein sequence: CASSAHPGGAYEQYF.

The chain joins TRBV28 to TRBJ2-3; 8 bases line up with TRBD2. V was clipped by 2 bases and J by 6 bases; unmatched bases: 4. This CDR3 region has 14 residues. Per the germline V gene, CDR1 is MDHEN and CDR2 is SYDVKM. CDR3 sequence reads: CASSLPSGGDTQYF. In nucleotides, the CDR3 is TGTGCCAGCAGTTTACCCTCGGGGGGGGATACGCAGTATTTT.

V usage is TRBV28 and J usage is TRBJ1-5; no clear D gene. The CDR3 covers 15 residues. The V end was cut by 6 bases, the J end by 5 bases, with 17 bases between. Per the germline V gene, CDR1 is MDHEN and CDR2 is SYDVKM. CDR3 residues: CASSLLQGRDQPQHF. The CDR3 DNA follows: TGTGCCAGCAGCCTCCTACAAGGTCGGGATCAGCCCCAGCATTTT.

The chain employs TRBV5-1 and TRBJ2-2; possibly TRBD2 for D (6 bases). Trimming took 4 bases from V and 4 from J, leaving 11 bases between them. In germline, CDR1 is SGHRS, CDR2 YFSETQ. CDR3 length: 14 amino acids. CDR3 in DNA: TGCGCCAGCAGCCCGGGACTGGGCACCGGGGAGCTGTTTTTT. It is translated as CASSPGLGTGELFF.

The CDR3 DNA follows: TGTGCCAGTAGTATCCGGGACAGGCTCTACGAGCAGTACTTC. Translation gives CASSIRDRLYEQYF. The chain is built from TRBV19 and TRBJ2-7; 8 nucleotides agree with TRBD1. Germline V gene sequence: CDR1 LNHDA, CDR2 SQIVND (reference sequence). This CDR3 has 14 residues. The J segment lost 3 bases and the V segment lost 3 bases, leaving 4 bases of the junction unmatched.